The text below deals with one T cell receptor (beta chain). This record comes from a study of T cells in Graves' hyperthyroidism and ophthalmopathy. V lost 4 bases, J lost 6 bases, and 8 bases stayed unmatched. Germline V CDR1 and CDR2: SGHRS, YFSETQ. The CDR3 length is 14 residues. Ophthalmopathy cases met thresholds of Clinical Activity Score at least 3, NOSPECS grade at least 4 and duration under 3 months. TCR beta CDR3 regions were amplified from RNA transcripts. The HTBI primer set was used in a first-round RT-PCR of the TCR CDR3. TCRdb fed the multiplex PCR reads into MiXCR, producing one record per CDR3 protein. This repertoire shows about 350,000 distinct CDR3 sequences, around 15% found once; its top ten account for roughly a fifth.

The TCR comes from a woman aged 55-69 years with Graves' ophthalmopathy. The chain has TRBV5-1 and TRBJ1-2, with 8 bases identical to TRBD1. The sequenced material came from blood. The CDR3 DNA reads TGCGCCAGCAGCGCGGGACAGGAGGTTGATGGCTACACCTTC. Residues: CASSAGQEVDGYTF.